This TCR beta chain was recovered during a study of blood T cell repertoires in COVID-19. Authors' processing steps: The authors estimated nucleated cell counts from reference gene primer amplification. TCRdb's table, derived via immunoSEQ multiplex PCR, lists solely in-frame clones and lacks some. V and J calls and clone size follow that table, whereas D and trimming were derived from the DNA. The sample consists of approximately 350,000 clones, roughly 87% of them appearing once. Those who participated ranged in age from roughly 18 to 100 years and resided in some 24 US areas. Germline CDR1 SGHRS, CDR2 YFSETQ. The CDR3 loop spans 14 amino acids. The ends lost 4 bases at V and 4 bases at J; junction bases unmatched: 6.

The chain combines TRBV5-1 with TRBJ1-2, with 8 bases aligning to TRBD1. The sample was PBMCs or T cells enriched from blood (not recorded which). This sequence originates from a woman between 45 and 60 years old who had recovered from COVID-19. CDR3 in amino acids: CASSPSGGFYGYTF. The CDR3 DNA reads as TGCGCCAGCAGCCCTTCAGGGGGCTTCTATGGCTACACCTTC.